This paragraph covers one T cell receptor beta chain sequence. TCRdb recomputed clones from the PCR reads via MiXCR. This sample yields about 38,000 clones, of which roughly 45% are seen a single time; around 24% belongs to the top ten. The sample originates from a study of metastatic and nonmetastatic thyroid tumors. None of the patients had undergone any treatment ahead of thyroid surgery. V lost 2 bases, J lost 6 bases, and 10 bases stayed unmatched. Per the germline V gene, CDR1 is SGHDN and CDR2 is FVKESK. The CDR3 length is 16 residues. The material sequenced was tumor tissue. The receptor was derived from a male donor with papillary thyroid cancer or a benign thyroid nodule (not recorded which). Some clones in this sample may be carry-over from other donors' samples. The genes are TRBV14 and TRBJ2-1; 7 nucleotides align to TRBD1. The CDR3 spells CASSQRRGSQTNEQFF. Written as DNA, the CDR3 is TGTGCCAGCAGCCAACGCAGGGGGTCCCAAACCAATGAGCAGTTCTTC.